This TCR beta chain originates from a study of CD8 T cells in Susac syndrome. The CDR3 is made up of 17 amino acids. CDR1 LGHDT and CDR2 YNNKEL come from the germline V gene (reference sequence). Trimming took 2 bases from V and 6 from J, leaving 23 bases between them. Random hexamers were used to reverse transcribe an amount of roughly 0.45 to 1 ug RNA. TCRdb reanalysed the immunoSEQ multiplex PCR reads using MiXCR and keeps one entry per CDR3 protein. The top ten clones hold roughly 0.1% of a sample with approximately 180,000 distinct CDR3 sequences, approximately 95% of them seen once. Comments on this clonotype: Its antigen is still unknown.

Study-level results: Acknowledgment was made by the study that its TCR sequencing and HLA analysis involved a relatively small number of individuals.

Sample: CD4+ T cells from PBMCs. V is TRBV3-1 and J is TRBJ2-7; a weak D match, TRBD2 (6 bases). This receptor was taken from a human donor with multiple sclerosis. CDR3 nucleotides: TGTGCCAGCAGCCAACCCCTCGGGACTGGGAGATCTATCGAGCAGTACTTC. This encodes CASSQPLGTGRSIEQYF.